The 7 T cell receptor beta chains below come from one sample, sequenced in a study of cytomegalovirus exposure and HLA in healthy donors. PCR used 60 Vbeta primers and 13 Jbeta primers. The table came from immunoSEQ multiplex PCR; TCRdb's copy has only in-frame clones and leaves some out. The sample holds approximately 140,000 clones, 60% to 85% seen once. Material for sequencing was PBMCs. The receptors were gathered from a male donor in good health and CMV-seronegative.

V is TRBV19 and J is TRBJ1-5, with 11 bases lining up with TRBD1. This CDR3 comprises 17 residues. The germline V gene encodes CDR1 LNHDA and CDR2 SQIVND (reference sequence). The J segment lost 2 bases and the V segment lost 3 bases, leaving 6 bases of the junction unmatched. CDR3 region: CASSIMGTGGRNQPQHF. CDR3 nucleotide sequence: TGTGCCAGTAGTATTATGGGGACAGGGGGTCGCAATCAGCCCCAGCATTTT.

The chain has TRBV9 and TRBJ2-1; TRBD2 agrees at 16 bases. The CDR3 has 17 residues. Germline CDR1 SGDLS, CDR2 YYNGEE. With 7 bases clipped from V and 10 bases from J, the junction kept 14 bases outside the gene matches. In DNA, the CDR3 is TGTGCCAGCCGCGAACTGGGACTAGCGGGAGGGATCCTAGAGCAGTTCTTC. Amino acids: CASRELGLAGGILEQFF.

The V and J genes are TRBV4-1 and TRBJ2-1, with 9 bases aligning to TRBD2. The V and J ends lost 0 bases and 9 bases, in that order; junction bases with no gene match: 9. The length of the CDR3 is 16 residues. Per the germline V gene, CDR1 is MGHRA and CDR2 is YSYEKL. CDR3 amino acids: CASSQDGSSGVREQFF. In nucleotides, the CDR3 is TGCGCCAGCAGCCAAGATGGGTCTAGCGGGGTGCGTGAGCAGTTCTTC.

V and J are TRBV7-9 and TRBJ1-1; TRBD1 aligns across 9 bases. The CDR3 is 17 amino acids. J lost 2 bases, V lost 5 bases, and 12 bases had no gene match. The germline V gene has CDR1 SEHNR and CDR2 FQNEAQ (reference sequence). The CDR3 DNA reads as TGTGCCAGCAGCCGATCACTGACAGGGGGTTCCAACACTGAAGCTTTCTTT. Protein: CASSRSLTGGSNTEAFF. The full variable domain, with the rest looked up from reference TRBV7-9 and TRBJ1-1, is DTGVSQNPRHKITKRGQNVTFRCDPISEHNRLYWYRQTLGQGPEFLTYFQNEAQLEKSRLLSDRFSAERPKGSFSTLEIQRTEQGDSAMYLCASSRSLTGGSNTEAFFGQGTRLTVV.

This chain links TRBV9 with TRBJ2-3; tentative D call: TRBD2 (5 bases). CDR1 SGDLS and CDR2 YYNGEE come from the germline V gene. Between the trimmed V and J ends, which lost 0 bases and 2 bases, there was a span of 10 bases. The CDR3 spans 15 residues. CDR3 nucleotides: TGTGCCAGCAGCGTAGGGACTCTCTACACAGATACGCAGTATTTT. This codes for CASSVGTLYTDTQYF.

The V gene is TRBV30, the J gene TRBJ2-5; D might be TRBD1 (5 bases). The CDR3 extends over 13 amino acids. Deletions cut 3 bases from V and 1 base from J, with 9 bases between. CDR1 is GTSNPN, CDR2 SVGIG, per germline (reference sequence). CDR3 residues: CAWSGHGQETQYF. In DNA, the CDR3 is TGTGCCTGGAGCGGACACGGCCAAGAGACCCAGTACTTC.

This clone has more than one count but fewer than ten. CDR3 residues: CASSIEGGNTEAFF. The CDR3 nucleotides are TGTGCCAGTAGTATCGAAGGAGGGAACACTGAAGCTTTCTTT. V usage is TRBV19 and J usage is TRBJ1-1; D ambiguous. This CDR3 comprises 14 residues. Germline-derived CDR1 and CDR2 are LNHDA and SQIVND (reference sequence). The V end lost 3 bases, the J end lost 1 base, and 9 bases lay between the germline ends.